The T cell receptor beta chain under discussion was sequenced for a study of T cell responses to AZD1222 COVID-19 vaccine. The overall study: Pooling was applied to second doses at about 4 or about 12 weeks.

Germline V gene data show CDR1 as SGDLS and CDR2 as YYNGEE. The CDR3 spans 15 residues. Trimming shortened V by 0 bases and J by 4 bases, and 14 bases separated the two germline ends. Repertoires were generated with immunoSEQ multiplex PCR, while TCRdb's copy carries only in-frame clones and drops some. The top ten clones hold 4% to 5.5% of a sample with some 120,000 clones, about 87% of them seen once. Points from the study as a whole: Spike-specific TCR depth and breadth grew after two AZD1222 doses. It should be noted that donors were predominantly white British and more often female, and clonal diversity was possibly underestimated. Spike as a whole was targeted by vaccine-associated CD4 TCRs, dominant at 160-218 and 743-854.

With regard to this clone: Its antigen is not identified.

The V gene is TRBV9, the J gene TRBJ2-7; weak D call: TRBD1 (6 bases). The sample in question was peripheral blood, obtained on day 0 of AZD1222 vaccination. The source is an adult in good health. CDR3 sequence: CASSVATGTQYEQYF. CDR3 bases: TGTGCCAGCAGCGTAGCTACCGGGACACAATACGAGCAGTACTTC.